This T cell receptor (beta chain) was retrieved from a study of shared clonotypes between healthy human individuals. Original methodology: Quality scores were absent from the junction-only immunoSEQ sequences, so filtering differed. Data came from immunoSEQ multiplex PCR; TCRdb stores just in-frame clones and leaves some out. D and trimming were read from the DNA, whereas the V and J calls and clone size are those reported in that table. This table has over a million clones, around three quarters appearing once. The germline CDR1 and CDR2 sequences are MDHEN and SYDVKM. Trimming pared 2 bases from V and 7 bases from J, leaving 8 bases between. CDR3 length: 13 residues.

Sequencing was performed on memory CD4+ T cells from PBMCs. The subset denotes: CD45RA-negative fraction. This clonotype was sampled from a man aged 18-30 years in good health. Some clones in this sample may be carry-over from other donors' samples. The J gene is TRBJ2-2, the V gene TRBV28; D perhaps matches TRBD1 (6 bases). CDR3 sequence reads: CASSLTGSGELFF. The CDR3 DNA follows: TGTGCCAGCAGTTTAACAGGGAGCGGGGAGCTGTTTTTT.